A single T cell receptor beta chain is shown here with its context. Its antigen is currently not known. No quality values exist for individual bases; no much larger clone is one base distant. The sample is drawn from a study of T cells in localized non-small cell lung cancer (dated by TCRdb to between 2020 and 2021). Context from the whole study: The study examined T cell repertoires in roughly 240 patients with early-stage NSCLC and compared tumors with uninvolved tumor-adjacent lungs. The mean age of the NSCLC patients was about 70 years, with roughly 120 men and 110 or so women. All 240 or so NSCLC patients in the cohort were treatment-naive and had localized lung tumors that were resected. Summary of the overall study and its limitations: Multi-region tumor sequencing was not performed, so intratumor heterogeneity could not be excluded. A median of approximately 55 of the top 100 tumor clones were detected in paired uninvolved adjacent lung, and around 27 of these tumor clones were also found among the top 100 clones of the paired uninvolved adjacent lung. Because of the exploratory design, TCR variables were selected using unadjusted p-values without false-discovery rate correction. Higher blood T cell density associated with longer overall survival, while higher adjacent-lung clonality associated with shorter survival. Uninvolved tumor-adjacent lung showed the highest T cell clonality, higher than tumor, which suggests more focused antigenic responses in the adjacent lung.

Trimming removed 8 bases from V and 5 bases from J, leaving 21 bases between the germline ends. The CDR3 has 15 amino acids, counting the end cysteine and phenylalanine. Of all the DNA, just the CDR3 is kept, 45 bases in frame from base 1. CDR1 WSHSY and CDR2 SAAADI were looked up in the germline V gene. At diagnosis, peripheral blood, uninvolved tumor-adjacent lung and tumor were collected and stored as a combination of fresh-frozen and FFPE material. For TCR repertoire profiling, the blood samples were analyzed as peripheral blood mononuclear cells. The immunoSEQ Assay was used to sequence TCR beta CDR3 regions from DNA. Per the original workflow: T cell density was computed as TCR beta template counts normalized to usable DNA estimated by amplifying housekeeping genes. Using the preseqR package, richness was estimated by extrapolating to 120,000 templates for tissue samples and 400,000 templates for PBMC samples. Clonality was defined as one minus Pielou's evenness. Differential abundance testing on productive amino-acid clonotypes, with a minimum total count of 5 and an alpha of 0.1, was used to identify tissue-enriched TCRs. The Jaccard Index and the Morisita Overlap Index were used to quantify repertoire overlap between compartments. TCR beta CDR3s were clustered by GLIPH together with public tetramer-defined viral CDR3s, and at least three viral sequences plus V-gene enrichment were required for viral motifs. Entries here come from immuneACCESS through TCRdb and include only in-frame sequences with V and J called. Some clones fail to appear in such tables; in the studies checked, an unresolved V gene covers under half of the shortfall, and the cause of the remainder is unknown. D and trimming come from the DNA, and the V and J calls and clone size come from that table. For this sample the table gives under 40,000 clones, of which about nine tenths were detected only once. The ten largest clonotypes hold around 3.8% of the sample.

The source is a male donor older than 55 with stage III lung adenocarcinoma. The chain joins TRBV10-2 to TRBJ1-1; possibly the D gene is TRBD1, per 5 matching bases. The sequencing used peripheral blood, collected before any cancer treatment. The CDR3 is CASQLSGGFRTEAFF. At the DNA level, the sequence is TGCGCCAGCCAACTCTCTGGGGGGTTTAGGACTGAAGCTTTCTTT.